These 13 T cell receptor beta chains came from one sample sequenced in a study of Graves' ophthalmopathy and Graves' hyperthyroidism. TCR beta CDR3 regions were amplified from RNA transcripts. The authors performed first-round RT-PCR with HTBI primers and then a second-round multiplex PCR. TCRdb reprocessed the multiplex PCR reads via MiXCR and lists one record per CDR3 protein. The sample records 650,000 to 900,000 distinct CDR3 sequences, roughly two fifths being singletons. Sequencing was done on a sample of peripheral blood. These TCRs come from an adult man with Graves' ophthalmopathy.

As for this clonotype: With a much larger clone just one base away, this may be a read error. V and J are TRBV19 and TRBJ2-5; no reliable D call. Germline CDR1 and CDR2: LNHDA and SQIVND (reference sequence). CDR3 length: 12 amino acids. Trimming left V 6 bases short and J 1 base short, with 6 bases between. CDR3 sequence (DNA): TGTGCCAGTAGACAGTTCCAAGAGACCCAGTACTTC. Translation gives CASRQFQETQYF.

This clonotype was found a few times. The chain carries TRBV6-1 and TRBJ1-1, with D unclear. This CDR3 has 14 amino acids. The V gene lost 2 bases and the J gene lost 3 bases, with 10 bases spanning the gap. Germline assignment: CDR1 MNHNS and CDR2 SASEGT. The CDR3 DNA reads TGTGCCAGCAGTGAATGGAGTTTCGACACTGAAGCTTTCTTT. Encoded protein: CASSEWSFDTEAFF.

The table lists this clonotype with a few counts. The chain employs TRBV11-2 and TRBJ1-2; 7 bases agree with TRBD1. Germline CDR1 SGHAT, CDR2 FQNNGV. The CDR3 has 16 residues. V lost 5 bases, J lost 2 bases, and 11 bases stayed unmatched. DNA of the CDR3: TGTGCCAGCAGCCAAGATGGGGGACAGCCGAACTATGGCTACACCTTC. Amino acid sequence: CASSQDGGQPNYGYTF.

A few counts support this clonotype. This chain links TRBV24-1 with TRBJ2-5; D remains ambiguous. Per the germline V gene, CDR1 is KGHDR and CDR2 is SFDVKD. The CDR3 runs 12 residues. V shed 11 bases and J shed 5 bases, with 14 bases lying between them. The CDR3 region has the DNA TGTGCCAGCTCACCATACTCGGAGACCCAGTACTTC. Amino acid sequence: CASSPYSETQYF.

The gene calls are TRBV2 and TRBJ2-5; D might be TRBD2 (5 bases). CDR1 and CDR2 from the germline V gene are SNHLY and FYNNEI. This CDR3 comprises 16 residues. V was shortened by 5 bases and J by 2 bases, with 18 bases between the two germline ends. This CDR3 reads CASSPLPRAGQETQYF. The CDR3 DNA follows: TGTGCCAGCAGTCCTTTACCGAGGGCCGGGCAAGAGACCCAGTACTTC. The entire variable domain, with the rest obtained from reference TRBV2 and TRBJ2-5, is as follows: EPEVTQTPSHQVTQMGQEVILRCVPISNHLYFYWYRQILGQKVEFLVSFYNNEISEKSEIFDDQFSVERPDGSNFTLKIRSTKLEDSAMYFCASSPLPRAGQETQYFGPGTRLLVL.

This clonotype has only one observation. A read error may explain this, as a much larger clone is one base away. The V and J genes are TRBV7-9 and TRBJ2-5; D is possibly TRBD1 (7 bases). Germline V gives CDR1 SEHNR, CDR2 FQNEAQ (reference sequence). The V gene lost 5 bases and the J gene lost 0 bases, with 10 bases spanning the gap. The CDR3 has 14 amino acids. The CDR3 coding sequence is TGTGCCAGCAGCGCGGGGACAGACCAAGAGACCCAGTACTTC. Its protein is CASSAGTDQETQYF.

This rearrangement joins TRBV2 to TRBJ2-5, with TRBD2 matching 11 bases. Trimming removed 6 bases from V and 5 bases from J; junction bases left unmatched: 8. From germline, CDR1 is SNHLY and CDR2 FYNNEI. The CDR3 has 15 residues. The CDR3, as DNA: TGTGCCAGCAGAGGACTAGCGGGCGCAATGGAGACCCAGTACTTC. Its protein is CASRGLAGAMETQYF.

V gene TRBV15 combines with J gene TRBJ2-7, with a possible D match to TRBD2 (6 bases). Germline values: CDR1 LNHNV, CDR2 YYDKDF (reference sequence). This CDR3 has 17 amino acids. V was trimmed by 3 bases and J by 0 bases, leaving 18 bases between them. This CDR3 is CATSSLDGGRGSYEQYF. CDR3 coding DNA: TGTGCCACCAGCAGCTTAGACGGCGGGCGGGGCTCCTACGAGCAGTACTTC.

There are a few counts of this clonotype. V gene TRBV5-6 combines with J gene TRBJ2-5, with D perhaps TRBD1 or TRBD2 (5 bases each). Germline V gene sequence: CDR1 SGHDT, CDR2 YYEEEE. Trimming shortened V by 7 bases and J by 3 bases, and 16 bases separated the two germline ends. CDR3 length: 14 amino acids. The CDR3 sequence: CASSPGFSEETQYF. The CDR3 nucleotides are TGTGCCAGCTCCCCAGGGTTTAGCGAAGAGACCCAGTACTTC.

The rearrangement joins TRBV7-9 to TRBJ2-6, with 7 bases lining up with TRBD1. Trimming removed 6 bases from V and 0 bases from J; junction bases left unmatched: 5. Germline lookup yields CDR1 SEHNR and CDR2 FQNEAQ (reference sequence). The CDR3 is made up of 16 amino acids. CDR3 region: CASRTGESSGANVLTF. CDR3 sequence (DNA): TGTGCCAGCAGAACAGGGGAGAGCTCTGGGGCCAACGTCCTGACTTTC.

The chain recombines TRBV25-1 with TRBJ1-5, with D tentatively TRBD1 (6 bases). The CDR3 sequence is 17 residues long. CDR1 MGHDK and CDR2 SYGVNS come from the germline V gene. V lost 4 bases and J 0 bases, leaving 16 bases between the germline ends. The CDR3 coding sequence is TGTGCCAGCAGTGCTGTGGGACAATTGAATAGCAATCAGCCCCAGCATTTT. Translated, it gives CASSAVGQLNSNQPQHF. Complete variable domain (other parts from reference TRBV25-1 and TRBJ1-5): EADIYQTPRYLVIGTGKKITLECSQTMGHDKMYWYQQDPGMELHLIHYSYGVNSTEKGDLSSESTVSRIRTEHFPLTLESARPSHTSQYLCASSAVGQLNSNQPQHFGDGTRLSIL.

Ten or more counts support this clonotype. The chain is built from TRBV7-9 and TRBJ2-5; TRBD2 matches at 10 bases. The CDR3 extends over 15 amino acids. V was clipped by 5 bases and J by 2 bases; unmatched bases: 5. Germline CDR1 and CDR2: SEHNR and FQNEAQ (reference sequence). CDR3 in DNA: TGTGCCAGCAGCCAACGGACTAGCGGTCAAGAGACCCAGTACTTC. This codes for CASSQRTSGQETQYF.

Notes on this clonotype: This may be a read error: a much more frequent sequence differs by one nucleotide. In nucleotides, the CDR3 is TGCAGTGCTAGTCCGTCGGGAAACACCATACATTTT. It is translated as CSASPSGNTIHF. This rearrangement joins TRBV20-1 to TRBJ1-3; D is unresolved. The germline CDR1 and CDR2 sequences are DFQATT and SNEGSKA (reference sequence). The CDR3 is 12 amino acids.